The source of this T cell receptor beta chain is a study of T cells expressing NK-cell markers. UMIs were included in TCR beta cDNA generated by 5'RACE template switching. From the 5' RACE reads, TCRdb lists one entry per CDR3 protein and no DNA. The table lists roughly 150,000 distinct CDR3 sequences. Germline assignment: CDR1 SSHAT and CDR2 FNYEAQ (reference sequence). CDR3 size: 13 residues. Sequencing input: blood T cells: a sorted CD56 or NKG2C T cell subset, CD4+ or CD8+ T cells, or bulk PBMC T cells (not recorded which). The chain recombines TRBV7-7 with TRBJ2-5. This clonotype was obtained from a man aged 18-70 years in good health. CDR3 residues: CASSLASQETQYF.